What follows are 12 T cell receptor beta chains derived from one specimen sequenced in a study of blood T cell repertoires in COVID-19. Here immunoSEQ multiplex PCR was the method, and the copy in TCRdb shows in-frame clones only, minus some. The table lists a few hundred thousand clones, approximately 85% of them singletons. The sample taken for sequencing was peripheral blood. These receptors came from a man aged 18 to 30 with active or convalescent COVID-19.

V gene TRBV27 combines with J gene TRBJ2-7; 7 nucleotides match TRBD1. Looked up from germline, CDR1 is MNHEY and CDR2 is SMNVEV (reference sequence). V dropped 4 bases and J dropped 4; count of bases not matched to a gene: 7. CDR3 size: 14 residues. In nucleotides, the CDR3 is TGTGCCAGCAGTTACCGGGACAGCTTTTACGAGCAGTACTTC. It encodes CASSYRDSFYEQYF.

This clone was detected only a few times. CDR3 sequence: CASGGTGIYEQYF. The CDR3 bases are TGCGCCTCCGGGGGGACAGGGATCTACGAGCAGTACTTC. The chain employs TRBV10-1 and TRBJ2-7, with 9 bases that match TRBD1. CDR3 length: 13 amino acids. CDR1 and CDR2 from the germline V gene are WNHNN and SYGVQD (reference sequence). V shed 11 bases, J shed 3 bases, and the junction held 8 bases outside the gene matches.

This chain links TRBV5-4 with TRBJ2-5, with TRBD2 matching 11 bases. Germline V gives CDR1 SGHNT, CDR2 YYREEE (reference sequence). This CDR3 has 16 residues. J was trimmed by 1 base and V by 2 bases; bases with no gene match: 4. CDR3 coding DNA: TGTGCCAGCAGCTTTCTAGCGGGGGGAAGCCAAGAGACCCAGTACTTC. Translating it yields CASSFLAGGSQETQYF.

This chain uses TRBV10-3 with TRBJ2-4, with a weak D call TRBD2 (6 bases). The germline gives CDR1 ENHRY, CDR2 SYGVKD. The V end lost 2 bases, the J end lost 0 bases, and 11 bases lay between the germline ends. This CDR3 contains 16 residues. The CDR3 loop reads CAISERDGGAKNIQYF. The CDR3 region has the DNA TGTGCCATCAGTGAGAGGGACGGGGGAGCCAAAAACATTCAGTACTTC.

The gene calls are TRBV4-1 and TRBJ2-3; TRBD2 is a possible D gene (6 bases). The CDR3 is made up of 16 amino acids. Germline values: CDR1 MGHRA, CDR2 YSYEKL. The V end was cut by 4 bases, the J end by 2 bases, with 16 bases between. The CDR3 region has the DNA TGCGCCAGCAGCCTATTTAGCGGTCCTACCACAGATACGCAGTATTTT. It yields the protein CASSLFSGPTTDTQYF.

J is TRBJ2-7 and V is TRBV9; the match to TRBD2 covers 8 bases. Germline values: CDR1 SGDLS, CDR2 YYNGEE. V dropped 3 bases and J dropped 4; count of bases not matched to a gene: 9. The CDR3 has 15 residues. Written as DNA, the CDR3 is TGTGCCAGCAGCGACGGGAGGGGACCCCCTTACGAGCAGTACTTC. It translates to CASSDGRGPPYEQYF.

This clone was observed a single time. This chain joins TRBV5-1 and TRBJ1-3; perhaps TRBD1 as D (5 bases). Between the trimmed V and J ends, which lost 4 bases and 7 bases, there was a span of 12 bases. From germline, CDR1 is SGHRS and CDR2 YFSETQ. There are 13 residues in the CDR3. The CDR3 is CASSAAGRNTIYF. CDR3 sequence (DNA): TGCGCCAGCAGCGCCGCGGGACGGAACACCATATATTTT.

V and J are TRBV11-2 and TRBJ2-7; tentatively, D is TRBD2 (6 bases). Trimming stripped 5 bases from V and 4 bases from J, with 15 bases between. CDR1 and CDR2 from the germline V gene are SGHAT and FQNNGV. This CDR3 comprises 14 residues. This CDR3 reads CASSRGGAGYEQYF. CDR3 DNA sequence: TGTGCCAGCAGCCGAGGCGGGGCGGGGTACGAGCAGTACTTC.

The CDR3 protein is CSVRQGGMNTEAFF. CDR3 coding DNA: TGCAGCGTCCGACAGGGAGGAATGAACACTGAAGCTTTCTTT. V gene TRBV29-1 combines with J gene TRBJ1-1, with 7 positions matching TRBD1. The V and J ends lost 6 bases and 0 bases, in that order; junction bases with no gene match: 7. This CDR3 has 14 residues. Germline CDR1 reads SQVTM; CDR2 reads ANQGSEA. Based on the CDR3 plus reference TRBV29-1 and TRBJ1-1, the full variable domain is SAVISQKPSRDICQRGTSLTIQCQVDSQVTMMFWYRQQPGQSLTLIATANQGSEATYESGFVIDKFPISRPNLTFSTLTVSNMSPEDSSIYLCSVRQGGMNTEAFFGQGTRLTVV.

The rearrangement joins TRBV14 to TRBJ2-7; 9 nucleotides align to TRBD1. Germline V lookup: CDR1 SGHDN, CDR2 FVKESK. The CDR3 is 14 amino acids. After removal of 5 bases from V and 2 bases from J, the junction contained 4 bases not matched to a gene. The CDR3 is CASSYGTGPYEQYF. CDR3 bases: TGTGCCAGCAGCTACGGGACAGGGCCCTACGAGCAGTACTTC.

This clone was seen only once. The chain recombines TRBV2 with TRBJ1-5, with D possibly matching TRBD1 (5 bases). The CDR3 length is 15 residues. The germline V gene has CDR1 SNHLY and CDR2 FYNNEI. Trimming took off 7 bases at V and 0 bases at J, with 13 bases between the two ends. CDR3: CASKEGINSNQPQHF. The DNA of the CDR3 is TGTGCCAGCAAGGAGGGGATAAATAGCAATCAGCCCCAGCATTTT.

This chain uses TRBV4-3 with TRBJ1-1; 10 bases are a match to TRBD1. From germline, CDR1 is LGHNA and CDR2 YSLEER. V gave up 2 bases and J gave up 3 bases; unmatched junction bases: 3. This CDR3 has 15 residues. The CDR3 loop is CASSQPGTGDTEAFF. Written as DNA, the CDR3 is TGCGCCAGCAGCCAACCCGGGACAGGGGACACTGAAGCTTTCTTT.